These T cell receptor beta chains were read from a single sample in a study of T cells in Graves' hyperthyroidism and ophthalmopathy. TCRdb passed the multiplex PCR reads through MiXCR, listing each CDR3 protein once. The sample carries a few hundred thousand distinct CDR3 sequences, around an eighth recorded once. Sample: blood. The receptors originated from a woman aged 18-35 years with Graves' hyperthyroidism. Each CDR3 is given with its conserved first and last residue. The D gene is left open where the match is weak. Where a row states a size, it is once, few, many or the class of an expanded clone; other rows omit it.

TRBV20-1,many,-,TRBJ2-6,CSARSSVGSGANVLTF,TGCAGTGCTAGAAGCTCGGTGGGCTCTGGGGCCAACGTCCTGACTTTC
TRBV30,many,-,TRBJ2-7,CAWRTIYEQYF,TGTGCCTGGCGGACTATCTACGAGCAGTACTTC
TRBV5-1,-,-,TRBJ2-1,CASRVLVTGNNREWYEQFF,TGCGCCAGCAGAGTGTTGGTAACAGGGAATAATCGGGAGTGGTATGAGCAGTTCTTC
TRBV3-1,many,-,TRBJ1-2,CASSQAGPLSTYTF,TGTGCCAGCAGCCAAGCGGGGCCACTCTCCACCTACACCTTC
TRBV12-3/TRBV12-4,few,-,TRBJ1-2,CAIRDGTNYGYTF,TGTGCCATCCGGGACGGCACTAACTATGGCTACACCTTC
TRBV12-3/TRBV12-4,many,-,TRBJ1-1,CASSFGHHTEAFF,TGTGCCAGCAGTTTTGGGCACCATACTGAAGCTTTCTTT
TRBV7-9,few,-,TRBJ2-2,CASSLEVLSEHGGELFF,TGTGCCAGCAGCTTAGAAGTGTTATCGGAGCATGGCGGGGAGCTGTTTTTT
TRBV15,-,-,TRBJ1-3,CATSRDRNTIYF,TGTGCCACCAGCAGAGATAGAAACACCATATATTTT
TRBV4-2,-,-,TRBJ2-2,CASSQAGGSWELFF,TGTGCCAGCAGCCAAGCAGGGGGGTCCTGGGAGCTGTTTTTT
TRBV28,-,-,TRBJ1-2,CASSGGQDHHYGYTF,TGTGCCAGCAGTGGTGGGCAAGATCATCACTATGGCTACACCTTC
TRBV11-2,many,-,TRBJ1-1,CASSRFLGQYEAFF,TGTGCCAGCAGCCGGTTCTTAGGACAGTACGAAGCTTTCTTT
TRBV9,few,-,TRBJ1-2,CASSVEVGGYGYTF,TGTGCCAGCAGCGTAGAAGTGGGAGGGTATGGCTACACCTTC
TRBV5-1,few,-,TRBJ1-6,CASSLGGAGNSPLHF,TGCGCCAGCAGCTTGGGAGGCGCAGGAAATTCACCCCTCCACTTT
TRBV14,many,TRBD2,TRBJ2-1,CASSILAGEWGDYNEQFF,TGTGCCAGCAGCATTCTAGCGGGAGAGTGGGGCGATTACAATGAGCAGTTCTTC
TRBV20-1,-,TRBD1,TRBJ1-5,CSAPSYAGTAQFGQPQHF,TGCAGTGCCCCGTCATATGCCGGGACAGCGCAGTTTGGGCAGCCCCAGCATTTT
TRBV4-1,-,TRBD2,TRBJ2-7,CASSQDFGKRDGRFYEQYF,TGCGCCAGCAGCCAAGATTTCGGGAAACGGGACGGGAGGTTTTACGAGCAGTACTTC
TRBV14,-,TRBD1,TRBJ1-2,CASSHFGTGVNYGYTF,TGTGCCAGCAGCCATTTTGGGACAGGGGTTAACTATGGCTACACCTTC
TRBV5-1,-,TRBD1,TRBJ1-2,CASSLETTGVGGYTF,TGCGCCAGCAGCTTGGAAACCACAGGGGTGGGCGGCTACACCTTC
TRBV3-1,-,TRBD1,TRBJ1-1,CASSHPRTGNTEAFF,TGTGCCAGCAGCCATCCACGGACAGGGAACACTGAAGCTTTCTTT
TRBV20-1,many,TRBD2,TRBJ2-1,CSARESSGWSYYNEQFF,TGCAGTGCTAGAGAGAGTAGCGGGTGGAGCTACTACAATGAGCAGTTCTTC
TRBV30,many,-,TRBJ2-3,CAWRTSGDTQYF,TGTGCCTGGCGCACCTCGGGAGATACGCAGTATTTT
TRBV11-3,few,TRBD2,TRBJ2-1,CASSLAGTSVGSEQFF,TGTGCCAGCAGCTTAGCCGGGACTAGTGTAGGGTCTGAGCAGTTCTTC
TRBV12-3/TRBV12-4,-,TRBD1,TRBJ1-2,CASSIQGRGSYTF,TGTGCCAGCAGTATACAGGGGAGGGGTAGCTACACCTTC
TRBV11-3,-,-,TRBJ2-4,CASSDRARGIQYF,TGTGCCAGCAGCGACCGGGCCCGGGGCATTCAGTACTTC
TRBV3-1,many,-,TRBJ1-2,CASSQEGERHYGYTF,TGTGCCAGCAGCCAAGAAGGAGAGAGACACTATGGCTACACCTTC
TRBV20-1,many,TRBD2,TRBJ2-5,CSAISGGSVLETQYF,TGCAGTGCTATCAGCGGGGGGTCCGTGTTGGAGACCCAGTACTTC
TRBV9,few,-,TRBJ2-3,CASSPQLGVPGQYF,TGTGCCAGCAGCCCACAACTTGGGGTCCCGGGACAGTATTTT
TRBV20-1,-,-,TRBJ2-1,CSSPGPNYNEQFF,TGCAGTTCACCGGGACCCAACTACAATGAGCAGTTCTTC
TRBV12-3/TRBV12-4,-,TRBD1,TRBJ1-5,CASSLLGQGAFSSQPQHF,TGTGCCAGCAGTTTATTGGGACAGGGGGCATTTAGTAGTCAGCCCCAGCATTTT
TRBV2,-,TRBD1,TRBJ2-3,CASGPGQGADTQYF,TGTGCCAGCGGTCCGGGACAGGGGGCAGATACGCAGTATTTT
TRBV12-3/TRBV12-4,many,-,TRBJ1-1,CASSFVPAEAFF,TGTGCCAGCAGTTTTGTGCCGGCTGAAGCTTTCTTT
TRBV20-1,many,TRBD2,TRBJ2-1,CSASEREAGDEQFF,TGCAGTGCTAGTGAACGGGAGGCCGGCGATGAGCAGTTCTTC
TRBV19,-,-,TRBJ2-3,CASSISPGSTYTDTQYF,TGTGCCAGTAGTATATCCCCGGGATCCACCTACACAGATACGCAGTATTTT
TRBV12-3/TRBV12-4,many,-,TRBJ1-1,CASSPPVGAEAFF,TGTGCCAGCAGCCCCCCGGTCGGGGCTGAAGCTTTCTTT
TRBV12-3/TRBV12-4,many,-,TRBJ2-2,CASSFGTVNTGELFF,TGTGCCAGCAGTTTTGGCACAGTAAACACCGGGGAGCTGTTTTTT
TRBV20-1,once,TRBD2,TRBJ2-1,CSAISRPNSGRLYNEQFF,TGCAGTGCTATCTCTCGACCCAATAGCGGGAGGCTATACAATGAGCAGTTCTTC
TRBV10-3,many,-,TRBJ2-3,CAISESGTEEWTDTQYF,TGTGCCATCAGTGAGTCCGGGACGGAAGAGTGGACAGATACGCAGTATTTT
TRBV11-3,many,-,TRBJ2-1,CASSNGPYNEQFF,TGTGCCAGCAGCAACGGACCGTACAATGAGCAGTTCTTC
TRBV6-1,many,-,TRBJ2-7,CASRALSGYEQYF,TGTGCCAGCAGAGCTCTTAGCGGCTACGAGCAGTACTTC
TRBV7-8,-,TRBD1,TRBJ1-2,CASSLRGTANYGYTF,TGTGCCAGCAGCCTAAGGGGGACAGCTAACTATGGCTACACCTTC
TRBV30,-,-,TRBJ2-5,CAWGEGGGETQYF,TGTGCCTGGGGAGAAGGGGGTGGGGAGACCCAGTACTTC
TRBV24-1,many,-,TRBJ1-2,CATSDDTGFDGYTF,TGTGCCACCAGTGATGACACAGGGTTTGATGGCTACACCTTC
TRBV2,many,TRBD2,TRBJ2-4,CASRTGTVGTSGKNIQYF,TGTGCCAGCAGGACCGGGACGGTGGGGACTAGCGGGAAAAACATTCAGTACTTC
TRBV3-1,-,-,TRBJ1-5,CASSQSSAPSYQPQHF,TGTGCCAGCAGCCAATCGTCAGCCCCGAGCTATCAGCCCCAGCATTTT
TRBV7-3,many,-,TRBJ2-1,CASSPAGYNYNEQFF,TGTGCCAGCAGCCCCGCGGGGTACAACTACAATGAGCAGTTCTTC